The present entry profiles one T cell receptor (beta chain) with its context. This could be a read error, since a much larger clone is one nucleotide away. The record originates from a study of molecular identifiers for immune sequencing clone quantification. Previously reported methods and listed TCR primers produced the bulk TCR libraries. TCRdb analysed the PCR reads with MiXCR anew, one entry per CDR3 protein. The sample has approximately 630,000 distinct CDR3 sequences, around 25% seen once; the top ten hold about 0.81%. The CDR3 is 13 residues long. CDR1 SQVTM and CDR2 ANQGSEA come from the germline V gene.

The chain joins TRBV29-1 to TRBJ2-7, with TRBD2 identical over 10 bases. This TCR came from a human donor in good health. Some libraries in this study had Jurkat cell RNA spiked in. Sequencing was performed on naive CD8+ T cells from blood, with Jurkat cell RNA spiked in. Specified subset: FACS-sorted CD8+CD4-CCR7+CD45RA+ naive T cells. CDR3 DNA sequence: TGCAGCGTTGGGACTAGCGGTTCCTACGAGCTGTACTTC. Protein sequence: CSVGTSGSYELYF.